The sequence of this TCR beta chain was determined in a study of radiation and T cells in renal cell carcinoma. TCRdb's copy holds only in-frame clones and misses some; the assay was immunoSEQ multiplex PCR. In the table there are some 64,000 clones, 60% to 85% of which are singletons. Indicated time point: blood 4 weeks post-SBRT, at nephrectomy. Treatment specified: 15 Gy SBRT to primary tumor, nephrectomy 4 weeks later. Nephrectomy followed 15 Gy stereotactic body radiation by 4 weeks. This CDR3 contains 16 residues. CDR1 is MNHNS and CDR2 is SASEGT in the germline V gene. Broader study findings: From baseline, blood top tumor clonotypes peaked at 2 weeks post-radiation.

In regard to this clone: The antigen remains unidentified. A junction end diverges from the germline sequence, so it may reflect a read error.

The J gene is TRBJ2-3, the V gene TRBV6-1, with D perhaps being TRBD1 or TRBD2 (5 bases each). This TCR was sampled from a man between 60 and 75 years old with renal cell carcinoma. The sequencing here drew on blood, taken from a patient whose treatment included radiotherapy and nephrectomy. CDR3 sequence reads: CAISVRGGGFLDTQYF. The CDR3, as DNA: TGTGCCATCAGTGTCCGCGGTGGGGGATTCTTAGATACGCAGTATTTT.